The sequence of this TCR beta chain was determined in a study of graft-versus-host responses after intestinal transplantation. The study's findings and limits: Investigators detected GvH clones in recipient marrow, with some emerging earlier in ileum or blood. Across patients carrying graft-donor T cell macrochimerism, allografts held high graft-versus-host to host-versus-graft clonal ratios. GvH clone levels peaked in circulation, and this peak was associated with early post-transplant HvG declines.

Worth noting for this clone: Antigen specificity is unknown.

The method was immunoSEQ multiplex PCR; TCRdb's version includes in-frame clones alone and lacks a portion of them. The sample lists roughly 80,000 clones; roughly 90% were seen once. V shed 2 bases, J shed 5 bases, and the junction held 7 bases outside the gene matches. This CDR3 has 15 amino acids. From germline, CDR1 is WNHNN and CDR2 SYGVQD (reference sequence). Sequences were derived from PBMCs, sampled 98 days after intestinal transplantation. V is TRBV10-1 and J is TRBJ2-5; 8 nucleotides line up with TRBD2. The TCR originated in a human patient who received an intestinal transplant, so some T cells may come from the graft donor. The CDR3 DNA follows: TGCGCCAGCAGTGAGAGCGGGGGCCTTCGTGAGACCCAGTACTTC. Translating it yields CASSESGGLRETQYF.